Sequencing of this TCR beta chain was carried out in a study of cytomegalovirus exposure and HLA in healthy donors. The PCR made use of 60 Vbeta and 13 Jbeta primers. The table came from immunoSEQ multiplex PCR; TCRdb's copy has only in-frame clones and leaves some out. Of under 200,000 clones in the sample, 70% to 90% were seen once. Germline CDR1 MNHEY, CDR2 SVGAGI. There are 15 residues in the CDR3. The J segment lost 3 bases and the V segment lost 5 bases, leaving 9 bases of the junction unmatched. This clone turned up a few times. This chain uses TRBV6-5 with TRBJ2-7, with 8 nucleotides matching TRBD1. The receptor was derived from a woman younger than 30 in good health and CMV-seronegative. Sequenced: PBMCs. The CDR3 nucleotides are TGTGCCAGCAGTCCCAGGACAGGGATAGACTACGAGCAGTACTTC. Its protein is CASSPRTGIDYEQYF.